This T cell receptor (beta chain) emerged from a study of shared clonotypes between healthy human individuals. Remarks on this clone: Antigen unknown.

General study findings and limits: The represented genetic and exposure-history diversity was limited by the small number of donors. Naive subsets generally had larger estimated richness than memory subsets.

Sequenced by immunoSEQ multiplex PCR; TCRdb stores in-frame clones only, minus some. The data contain a few hundred thousand clones, 87% of them singletons. The CDR3 covers 13 residues. Trimming stripped 0 bases from V and 7 bases from J, with 10 bases between. The germline V gene encodes CDR1 SGHNT and CDR2 YYREEE (reference sequence). This receptor was taken from a man aged 18 to 30 in good health. The sample was memory CD8+ T cells sorted from blood. Subset reported: CD45RO+ cells pooled with CCR7-negative TemRA cells. The chain links TRBV5-4 to TRBJ1-1; D uncertain. CDR3 sequence: CASSLEQLDEAFF. DNA for the CDR3: TGTGCCAGCAGCTTGGAACAGCTTGATGAAGCTTTCTTT.